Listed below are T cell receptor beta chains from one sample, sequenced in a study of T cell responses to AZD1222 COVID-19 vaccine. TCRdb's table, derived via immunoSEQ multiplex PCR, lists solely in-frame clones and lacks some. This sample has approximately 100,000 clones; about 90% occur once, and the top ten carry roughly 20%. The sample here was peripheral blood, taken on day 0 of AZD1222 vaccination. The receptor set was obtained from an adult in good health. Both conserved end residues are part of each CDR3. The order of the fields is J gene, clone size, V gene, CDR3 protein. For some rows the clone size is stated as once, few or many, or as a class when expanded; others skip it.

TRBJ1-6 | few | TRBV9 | CASSVAPADNSPLHF
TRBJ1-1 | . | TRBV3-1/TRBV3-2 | CASSQGGNMNTEAFF
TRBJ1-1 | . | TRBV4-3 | CASSQDRNSYYTEAFF
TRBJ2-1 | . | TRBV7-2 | CASSFPGTYNEQFF
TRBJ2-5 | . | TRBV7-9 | CASSLLTGTQYF
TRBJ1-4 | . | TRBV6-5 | CASSSGGQFNEKLFF
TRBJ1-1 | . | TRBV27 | CASSSGQGMRTEAFF
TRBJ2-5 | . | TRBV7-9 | CASSTLANQETQYF
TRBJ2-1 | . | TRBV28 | CASRGLKNEQFF
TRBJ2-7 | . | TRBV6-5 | CASSYSGDRVYEQYF
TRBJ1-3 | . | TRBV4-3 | CASSQDQWAVGNTIYF
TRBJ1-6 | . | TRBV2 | CAITGTGLSSYNSPLHF
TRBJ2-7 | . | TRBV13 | CASSLRRLFYEQYF
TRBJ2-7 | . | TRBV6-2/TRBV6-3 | CASSRPGSSYEQYF
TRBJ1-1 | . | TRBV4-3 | CASSQVDRDMNTEAFF
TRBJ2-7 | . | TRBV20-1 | CSASDRDTYEQYF